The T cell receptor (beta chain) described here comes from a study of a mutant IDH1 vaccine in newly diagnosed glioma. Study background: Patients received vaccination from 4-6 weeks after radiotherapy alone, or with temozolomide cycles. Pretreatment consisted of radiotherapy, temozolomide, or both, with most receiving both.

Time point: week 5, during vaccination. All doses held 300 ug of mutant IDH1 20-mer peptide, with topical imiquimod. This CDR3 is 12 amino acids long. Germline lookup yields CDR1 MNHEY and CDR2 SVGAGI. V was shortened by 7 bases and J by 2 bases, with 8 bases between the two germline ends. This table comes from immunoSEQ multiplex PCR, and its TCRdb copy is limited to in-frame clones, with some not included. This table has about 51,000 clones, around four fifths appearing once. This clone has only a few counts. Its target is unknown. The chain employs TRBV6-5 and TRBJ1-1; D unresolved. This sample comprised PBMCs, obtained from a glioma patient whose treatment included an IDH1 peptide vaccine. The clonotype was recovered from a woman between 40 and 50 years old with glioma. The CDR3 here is CASTNRNTEAFF. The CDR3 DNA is TGTGCCAGCACCAACCGAAACACTGAAGCTTTCTTT.